The 28 T cell receptor beta chains presented below share a single source sample, sequenced in a study of Graves' ophthalmopathy and Graves' hyperthyroidism. TCR beta CDR3 amplification used RNA transcripts. The authors performed first-round RT-PCR with HTBI primers and then a second-round multiplex PCR. TCRdb fed the multiplex PCR reads into MiXCR, producing one record per CDR3 protein. The sample consists of about 1.2 million distinct CDR3 sequences, 35% to 40% of them appearing once. The sequenced sample consisted of peripheral blood or thyroid tissue (not recorded which). The receptors were gathered from an adult man with Graves' hyperthyroidism.

The chain joins TRBV20-1 to TRBJ1-5, with 7 bases lining up with TRBD1. V dropped 4 bases and J dropped 3; count of bases not matched to a gene: 9. CDR3 length: 15 residues. Germline CDR1 is DFQATT and CDR2 is SNEGSKA (reference sequence). The CDR3 spells CSAKKRGTANQPQHF. CDR3 DNA: TGCAGTGCTAAAAAGCGGGGGACAGCCAATCAGCCCCAGCATTTT.

There are many counts of this clonotype. V and J are TRBV6-5 and TRBJ2-5; TRBD1 matches at 7 bases. CDR1 MNHEY and CDR2 SVGAGI come from the germline V gene. J lost 1 base, V lost 7 bases, and 6 bases had no gene match. The CDR3 consists of 14 residues. Written as DNA, the CDR3 is TGTGCCAGCACCCCCCCAGGGGGCCAAGAGACCCAGTACTTC. This translates into CASTPPGGQETQYF.

In regard to this clonotype: A junction end diverges from the germline sequence, so it may reflect a read error. The chain uses TRBV6-2 or TRBV6-3 and TRBJ2-7; D unclear. The CDR3 consists of 12 residues. Germline loops: CDR1 MNHEY, CDR2 SVGEGT. The CDR3 region has the DNA TGTGCCAGCAGTTACCAAGGCTACGAGCACTACTTC. Amino acid sequence: CASSYQGYEHYF.

This clonotype was seen only a few times. The chain employs TRBV9 and TRBJ2-7; D is perhaps TRBD1 (5 bases). V lost 6 bases to trimming and J lost 2 bases, with 15 bases between them. The germline V gene has CDR1 SGDLS and CDR2 YYNGEE. The CDR3 totals 14 residues. The DNA of the CDR3 is TGTGCCAGCACCAAAATGGCAGGGACCTACGAGCAGTACTTC. Protein product: CASTKMAGTYEQYF.

The genes are TRBV24-1 and TRBJ1-5; D ambiguous. Between the trimmed V and J ends, which lost 12 bases and 4 bases, there was a span of 15 bases. The CDR3 runs to 13 residues. The germline V gene has CDR1 KGHDR and CDR2 SFDVKD. Written as DNA, the CDR3 is TGTGCCGGCAGTCCTCAAGGGAATCAGCCCCAGCATTTT. Translated: CAGSPQGNQPQHF.

The rearrangement links TRBV29-1 to TRBJ1-3; no definite D call. In germline, CDR1 is SQVTM, CDR2 ANQGSEA. With 5 bases removed from V and 0 bases from J, the gap between germline ends came to 14 bases. CDR3 length: 15 amino acids. CDR3 sequence (DNA): TGCAGCGTTCTCTGGGGAACGAGCTCTGGAAACACCATATATTTT. Translation: CSVLWGTSSGNTIYF.

In regard to this clonotype: Since a much larger clone is just one base distant, this may be a read error. CDR3 amino acids: CASSRSSGIRGYTF. Written as DNA, the CDR3 is TGCGCCAGCAGCCGAAGTTCAGGGATACGCGGCTACACCTTC. J is TRBJ1-2 and V is TRBV4-3; a possible D gene is TRBD1 (5 bases). The CDR3 consists of 14 residues. Trimming left V 4 bases short and J 8 bases short, with 17 bases between. Germline V gives CDR1 LGHNA, CDR2 YSLEER.

For this clonotype: This may be a read error: a much more frequent sequence differs by one nucleotide. The genes are TRBV7-2 and TRBJ2-2, with D possibly matching TRBD1 (6 bases). CDR3 length: 13 residues. CDR1 and CDR2 (germline): SGHTA, FQGNSA. Trimming took off 5 bases at V and 7 bases at J, with 11 bases between the two ends. The CDR3 is CASSTDSCGELFF. As DNA, the CDR3 is TGTGCCAGCAGCACGGACAGTTGCGGGGAGCTGTTTTTT.

This clonotype was seen repeatedly, ten times or more. The gene calls are TRBV12-3 or TRBV12-4 and TRBJ1-6, with D unclear. Trimming took off 3 bases at V and 7 bases at J, with 7 bases between the two ends. The length of the CDR3 is 13 residues. The CDR3 loop is CASSFRANSPLHF. The CDR3 DNA reads as TGTGCCAGCAGTTTTAGGGCGAATTCACCCCTCCACTTT.

This clonotype was seen at least ten times. The chain carries TRBV7-9 and TRBJ1-1; 8 bases are shared with TRBD1. Trimming took 5 bases from V and 4 from J; bases not matched to a gene: 6. Looked up from germline, CDR1 is SEHNR and CDR2 is FQNEAQ (reference sequence). CDR3 length: 14 residues. The CDR3 sequence is CASSDGQGVTEAFF. The CDR3 nucleotides read TGTGCCAGCAGCGACGGACAGGGTGTCACTGAAGCTTTCTTT.

The chain recombines TRBV7-2 with TRBJ1-1, with D maybe TRBD1 (5 bases). This CDR3 region has 12 residues. V dropped 1 base and J dropped 11 bases, with 11 bases sitting between them. The germline V gene has CDR1 SGHTA and CDR2 FQGNSA. The CDR3 reads CASSLDIGTAFF. CDR3 bases: TGTGCCAGCAGCTTAGATATAGGGACGGCTTTCTTT.

This sequence joins TRBV4-3 and TRBJ1-5; weak D call: TRBD1 (6 bases). Trimming took off 4 bases at V and 3 bases at J, with 16 bases between the two ends. Germline V gene data show CDR1 as LGHNA and CDR2 as YSLEER. The CDR3 runs 16 residues. The CDR3 reads CASSPGLTGYNQPQHF. The CDR3 DNA sequence: TGCGCCAGCAGCCCCGGTCTGACAGGCTACAATCAGCCCCAGCATTTT.

This chain connects TRBV20-1 to TRBJ2-7; D unclear. With 3 bases removed from V and 7 bases from J, the gap between germline ends came to 25 bases. The CDR3 sequence is 16 residues long. The germline V gene has CDR1 DFQATT and CDR2 SNEGSKA (reference sequence). CDR3: CSASFLLTGFVGEQYF. The CDR3 DNA sequence: TGCAGTGCTAGTTTTCTCCTGACCGGGTTCGTGGGTGAGCAGTACTTC.

This clonotype was detected many times. The chain has TRBV20-1 and TRBJ2-7; 10 bases fit TRBD2. This CDR3 has 14 residues. Germline V gene sequence: CDR1 DFQATT, CDR2 SNEGSKA (reference sequence). V gave up 4 bases and J gave up 4 bases; unmatched junction bases: 7. The CDR3 DNA follows: TGCAGTGCTAAACAAATGACTAGCGGGTACGAGCAGTACTTC. It translates to CSAKQMTSGYEQYF.

This clonotype was observed a few times. This chain joins TRBV28 and TRBJ1-2; tentatively, D is TRBD1 (5 bases). This CDR3 region has 15 residues. From germline, CDR1 is MDHEN and CDR2 SYDVKM. V dropped 3 bases and J dropped 0 bases, with 11 bases sitting between them. CDR3 nucleotides: TGTGCCAGCAGTTTTTGGGGCAGGACTAACTATGGCTACACCTTC. Protein product: CASSFWGRTNYGYTF.

In its sample, this clonotype was seen a few times. The V and J genes are TRBV12-3 or TRBV12-4 and TRBJ2-5, with D unclear. This CDR3 contains 16 residues. Trimming took off 8 bases at V and 1 base at J, with 20 bases between the two ends. CDR3 sequence reads: CASARLGSRSQETQYF. Here the CDR3 DNA reads TGTGCCAGCGCCAGGTTGGGGTCGAGGTCCCAAGAGACCCAGTACTTC.

This clonotype was counted at least ten times. CDR3 region: CASSWGLAGAGSETQYF. The CDR3 DNA follows: TGTGCCAGCAGCTGGGGACTAGCGGGAGCAGGGTCAGAGACCCAGTACTTC. The rearrangement joins TRBV13 to TRBJ2-5; the match to TRBD2 covers 14 bases. Germline CDR1 PRHDT, CDR2 FYEKMQ (reference sequence). The V segment lost 4 bases and the J segment 4 bases; nucleotides outside the gene matches: 8. The CDR3 loop spans 17 amino acids.

Many counts were recorded for this clonotype. V and J are TRBV7-2 and TRBJ1-3; the D gene is possibly TRBD1 (5 bases). Germline V gene data show CDR1 as SGHTA and CDR2 as FQGNSA. The CDR3 is 15 residues long. The germline V and J ends were trimmed by 4 bases and 4 bases, with 14 bases remaining between them. The DNA of the CDR3 is TGTGCCAGCAGCTCTGGACAACCCGGCGGAAACACCATATATTTT. This translates into CASSSGQPGGNTIYF.

This clonotype has just one count. The gene calls are TRBV7-9 and TRBJ2-5; D is perhaps TRBD2 (5 bases). Looked up from germline, CDR1 is SEHNR and CDR2 is FQNEAQ (reference sequence). V was shortened by 4 bases and J by 1 base, with 10 bases between the two germline ends. The CDR3 is 14 amino acids. CDR3 protein: CASSSKGGQETQYF. DNA of the CDR3: TGTGCCAGCAGCTCAAAAGGAGGCCAAGAGACCCAGTACTTC.

This clonotype has just a few counts. The chain is built from TRBV28 and TRBJ2-7; perhaps TRBD1 as D (5 bases). From germline, CDR1 is MDHEN and CDR2 SYDVKM. The length of the CDR3 is 12 residues. V dropped 10 bases and J dropped 4 bases, with 14 bases sitting between them. The chain's CDR3 is CATYARVYEQYF. The CDR3 DNA reads TGTGCCACCTACGCCAGGGTTTACGAGCAGTACTTC.

This sequence joins TRBV7-9 and TRBJ1-1; tentative D call: TRBD1 (6 bases). The V end was cut by 7 bases, the J end by 3 bases, with 21 bases between. The CDR3 is 16 amino acids. Germline values: CDR1 SEHNR, CDR2 FQNEAQ (reference sequence). The DNA for the CDR3 is TGTGCCAGCACCCTTGGAGGGGCGGGGGGCTACACTGAAGCTTTCTTT. Its translation is CASTLGGAGGYTEAFF.

This clonotype has at least ten counts. This chain uses TRBV15 with TRBJ1-1, with D hard to call. Germline V gene sequence: CDR1 LNHNV, CDR2 YYDKDF (reference sequence). The CDR3 contains 15 residues. V was cut by 0 bases and J by 11 bases, with 19 bases left in between. The CDR3: CATSRDVSGRLRAFF. The CDR3 nucleotides are TGTGCCACCAGCAGAGATGTGTCGGGCCGATTGAGGGCTTTCTTT.

DNA for the CDR3: TGTGCCAGCAGTGGCCCGAATCGTCTCGGACAGGCTTCCGAGCAGTACTTC. It translates to CASSGPNRLGQASEQYF. This chain links TRBV25-1 with TRBJ2-7, with 7 positions matching TRBD1. Trimming at V came to 4 bases and at J to 6 bases, leaving 18 bases not matched to a gene. Looked up from germline, CDR1 is MGHDK and CDR2 is SYGVNS. The CDR3 loop spans 17 amino acids.

At least ten counts were recorded for this clonotype. The chain is built from TRBV10-2 and TRBJ1-2, with D possibly TRBD1 on 5 matching bases. This CDR3 is built from 12 residues. V lost 9 bases and J 10 bases, leaving 18 bases between the germline ends. The V gene's germline CDR1 is WSHSY and CDR2 SAAADI. Here the CDR3 reads CASFGTGSVYTF. The CDR3 DNA is TGCGCCAGTTTCGGGACGGGGAGTGTCTACACCTTC.

A single count supports this clonotype. This sequence may be a read error, since a much larger clone differs from it by one base. The chain combines TRBV12-3 or TRBV12-4 with TRBJ2-7; D is perhaps TRBD1 (7 bases). The CDR3 spans 15 residues. The chain's CDR3 is CASSLRGANGYGQYF. CDR3 nucleotides: TGTGCCAGCAGCCTCAGGGGGGCGAACGGCTACGGGCAGTACTTC.

The chain joins TRBV7-3 to TRBJ1-5; the D gene is possibly TRBD1 (6 bases). CDR3 length: 13 amino acids. Germline loops: CDR1 SGHTA, CDR2 FQGTGA. V lost 5 bases to trimming and J lost 11 bases, with 16 bases between them. The CDR3 is CASSATGKETQHF. The CDR3 DNA is TGTGCCAGCAGCGCAACAGGGAAAGAGACCCAGCATTTT.

This clonotype was detected ten times or more. The chain combines TRBV2 with TRBJ2-7; tentatively, D is TRBD1 (6 bases). V was clipped by 3 bases and J by 0 bases, with 9 bases between them. This CDR3 is built from 14 residues. CDR1 is SNHLY, CDR2 FYNNEI, per germline. The CDR3 spells CASSERGSSYEQYF. CDR3 DNA sequence: TGTGCCAGCAGTGAGAGGGGGTCCTCCTACGAGCAGTACTTC.

Many counts were recorded for this clonotype. The chain couples TRBV20-1 to TRBJ2-6, with a weak D call TRBD1 (5 bases). Trimming shortened V by 2 bases and J by 1 base, and 15 bases separated the two germline ends. This CDR3 is built from 17 residues. CDR1 DFQATT and CDR2 SNEGSKA come from the germline V gene (reference sequence). In DNA, the CDR3 is TGCAGTGCTAGATTCGCAGGGAAATCGTCTGGGGCCAACGTCCTGACTTTC. This encodes CSARFAGKSSGANVLTF.